This record concerns one T cell receptor beta chain sequence. Its antigen remains unidentified. This sample includes further DNA sequences coding for the same CDR3. Only in-frame clones appear in the TCRdb table, and some are missing; sequencing was by immunoSEQ multiplex PCR. Of approximately 2.4 million clones listed, 90% to 97% are singletons. The data belong to a study of shared clonotypes between healthy human individuals. Study findings and constraints: Naive subsets tended to show greater estimated richness than memory subsets. When naive CD4 clonotypes were compared across a handful of donors, around 4.6% were shared.

Germline CDR1 is SGDLS and CDR2 is YYNGEE. The length of the CDR3 is 13 residues. V shed 2 bases and J shed 2 bases, with 7 bases lying between them. This chain uses TRBV9 with TRBJ2-5; perhaps TRBD1 as D (6 bases). The source of this sequence is a young man in good health. Sequencing used naive CD4+ T cells sorted from blood. Subset denoted: CD45RA+ positively selected. CDR3 nucleotide sequence: TGTGCCAGCAGCGTCGGACAGCAAGAGACCCAGTACTTC. This codes for CASSVGQQETQYF.